This note documents a single T cell receptor (beta chain) sequence. The sample originates from a study of PD-L1 blockade in urothelial cancer. Study at large: When patients started atezolizumab in about 2014, it was given at 1,200 mg intravenously every 3 weeks. Bladder-origin urothelial cancer in males described about 90% of the 29 patients.

Noted time point: pretreatment peripheral blood. TCRdb's copy holds only in-frame clones and misses some; the assay was immunoSEQ multiplex PCR. The sample includes about 53,000 clones, around nine tenths seen only once; the top ten take roughly 15%. The CDR3 totals 13 residues. Germline values: CDR1 SGHRS, CDR2 YFSETQ. The V end lost 0 bases, the J end lost 4 bases, and 5 bases lay between the germline ends. The J gene is TRBJ2-1, the V gene TRBV5-1; D uncertain. This specimen was PBMCs, taken around atezolizumab (anti-PD-L1) treatment. The TCR comes from an older woman with urothelial cancer. CDR3 amino acids: CASSLGEYNEQFF. CDR3 nucleotides: TGCGCCAGCAGCTTGGGAGAGTACAATGAGCAGTTCTTC.